Following are 30 T cell receptor beta chains from one sample sequenced in a study of response to subunit inactivated influenza vaccine. Each CDR3 protein gets one entry after TCRdb re-called the RT-PCR reads with MiXCR. The sample yields approximately 570,000 distinct CDR3 sequences, less than 10% seen once. Source: PBMCs from blood, taken roughly 24 months after vaccination. These receptors all stem from a man aged 50 to 75 who received an inactivated influenza vaccine.

V and J are TRBV12-3 or TRBV12-4 and TRBJ2-1; 7 positions agree with TRBD1. The trim removed 6 bases at V and 0 bases at J, leaving 8 bases unmatched. The CDR3 contains 16 residues. CDR3 nucleotides: TGTGCCAGCAGCAAGGGGGCGGAGGTCTCCTACAATGAGCAGTTCTTC. Translated: CASSKGAEVSYNEQFF.

This sequence joins TRBV7-9 and TRBJ2-3; D is ambiguous. Germline-derived CDR1 and CDR2 are SEHNR and FQNEAQ (reference sequence). V dropped 4 bases and J dropped 4 bases, with 12 bases sitting between them. The CDR3 spans 14 residues. The chain's CDR3 is CASSSTLPSDTQYF. CDR3 nucleotides: TGTGCCAGCAGCTCTACTTTGCCCTCAGATACGCAGTATTTT. Combining the CDR3 with reference TRBV7-9 and TRBJ2-3 gives the whole variable domain DTGVSQNPRHKITKRGQNVTFRCDPISEHNRLYWYRQTLGQGPEFLTYFQNEAQLEKSRLLSDRFSAERPKGSFSTLEIQRTEQGDSAMYLCASSSTLPSDTQYFGPGTRLTVL.

This sequence joins TRBV4-2 and TRBJ2-5, with a tentative D call TRBD2 (5 bases). The germline V gene has CDR1 LGHNA and CDR2 YNFKEQ. The CDR3 extends over 14 amino acids. The V gene lost 3 bases and the J gene lost 5 bases, with 13 bases spanning the gap. The CDR3 region is CASSQGSSLETQYF. The DNA of the CDR3 is TGTGCCAGCAGCCAGGGCTCTAGCCTGGAGACCCAGTACTTC.

This clonotype was seen at least ten times. This chain links TRBV20-1 with TRBJ2-3, with 9 bases lining up with TRBD2. The CDR3 extends over 14 amino acids. With V trimmed by 5 bases and J by 2 bases, 5 bases remained unmatched. From germline, CDR1 is DFQATT and CDR2 SNEGSKA (reference sequence). This CDR3 is CSAYLAGFTDTQYF. The CDR3, as DNA: TGCAGTGCTTACCTAGCGGGGTTCACAGATACGCAGTATTTT.

This clonotype occurred a few times. The chain employs TRBV20-1 and TRBJ2-5; D gene ambiguous. V lost 6 bases to trimming and J lost 3 bases, with 14 bases between them. The CDR3 extends over 13 amino acids. Germline CDR1 is DFQATT and CDR2 is SNEGSKA (reference sequence). CDR3 DNA sequence: TGCAGTGCCTCAGATGGCCTTAAAGAGACCCAGTACTTC. This gives the protein CSASDGLKETQYF.

V usage is TRBV6-5 and J usage is TRBJ2-7, with a weak D call TRBD1 (6 bases). Germline loops: CDR1 MNHEY, CDR2 SVGAGI. The CDR3 consists of 12 residues. The ends were cut back, 4 bases at V and 6 bases at J, with 10 bases in the middle. The CDR3 coding sequence is TGTGCCAGCAGTTCAACAGGGTTCGAGCAGTACTTC. Its protein product is CASSSTGFEQYF.

This clonotype was seen only a few times. The CDR3: CASSQARGPGGETQYF. The CDR3 coding sequence is TGTGCCAGCAGCCAAGCAAGGGGACCTGGGGGAGAGACCCAGTACTTC. The V and J genes are TRBV14 and TRBJ2-5, with D perhaps matching TRBD1 or TRBD2 (5 bases each). V was clipped by 1 base and J by 4 bases, with 16 bases between them. The germline gives CDR1 SGHDN, CDR2 FVKESK. The CDR3 is 16 amino acids. The full variable domain, its missing parts supplied by reference TRBV14 and TRBJ2-5, is EAGVTQFPSHSVIEKGQTVTLRCDPISGHDNLYWYRRVMGKEIKFLLHFVKESKQDESGMPNNRFLAERTGGTYSTLKVQPAELEDSGVYFCASSQARGPGGETQYFGPGTRLLVL.

This clonotype occurred a few times. The chain is built from TRBV25-1 and TRBJ2-5; D is possibly TRBD1 (5 bases). The length of the CDR3 is 14 residues. Germline-derived CDR1 and CDR2 are MGHDK and SYGVNS. Deletions cut 8 bases from V and 4 bases from J, with 17 bases between. Written as DNA, the CDR3 is TGTGCCAGCGAGGTGGGGCGCCTGGGAGAGACCCAGTACTTC. This encodes CASEVGRLGETQYF.

This clonotype was detected only a few times. V usage is TRBV12-3 or TRBV12-4 and J usage is TRBJ2-7; TRBD1 matches at 8 bases. V was clipped by 6 bases and J by 6 bases; unmatched bases: 7. This CDR3 contains 13 residues. This CDR3 reads CASSPDRAVEQYF. In DNA form, the CDR3 reads TGTGCCAGCAGCCCGGACAGGGCGGTCGAGCAGTACTTC.

This clonotype was picked up a small number of times. The V call is TRBV11-2, the J call TRBJ2-7; D perhaps matches TRBD2 (5 bases). Germline V lookup: CDR1 SGHAT, CDR2 FQNNGV. This CDR3 has 14 amino acids. Trimming cost V 4 bases and J 2 bases, with 12 bases left between them. CDR3 in amino acids: CASSSPRRAYEQYF. CDR3 DNA: TGTGCCAGCAGCTCCCCGCGGCGGGCCTACGAGCAGTACTTC.

This clonotype has only a few counts. The rearrangement uses TRBV27 and TRBJ2-2; the D is unclear. The CDR3 has 13 residues. In germline, CDR1 is MNHEY, CDR2 SMNVEV (reference sequence). Between the trimmed V and J ends, which lost 3 bases and 6 bases, there was a span of 8 bases. The CDR3 nucleotides read TGTGCCAGCAGTTTTGGCTATGCCGGGGAGCTGTTTTTT. Its protein is CASSFGYAGELFF.

Many counts were recorded for this clonotype. The V and J genes are TRBV24-1 and TRBJ1-5; unclear D gene. Germline V gives CDR1 KGHDR, CDR2 SFDVKD. Between the trimmed V and J ends, which lost 3 bases and 3 bases, there was a span of 8 bases. CDR3 length: 14 residues. The CDR3 sequence is CATSDSGVNQPQHF. The DNA of the CDR3 is TGTGCCACCAGTGATAGCGGGGTCAATCAGCCCCAGCATTTT.

This clonotype has a count of ten or more. The chain combines TRBV5-6 with TRBJ2-1; D possibly corresponds to TRBD2 (6 bases). The V end was cut by 4 bases, the J end by 0 bases, with 14 bases between. From germline, CDR1 is SGHDT and CDR2 YYEEEE. This CDR3 region has 16 residues. The CDR3: CASSARGVSSYNEQFF. The CDR3 nucleotides are TGTGCCAGCAGCGCGCGGGGAGTGAGCTCCTACAATGAGCAGTTCTTC.

V usage is TRBV20-1 and J usage is TRBJ2-3, with 8 bases fitting TRBD1. Germline lookup yields CDR1 DFQATT and CDR2 SNEGSKA (reference sequence). There are 11 residues in the CDR3. Trimming removed 5 bases from V and 11 bases from J; junction bases left unmatched: 6. The CDR3: CSAYWDRRQYF. CDR3 sequence (DNA): TGCAGTGCTTACTGGGACAGGAGGCAGTATTTT.

This clonotype was recorded many times. The gene calls are TRBV3-1 and TRBJ2-7, with a tentative D call TRBD1 (5 bases). CDR1 is LGHDT and CDR2 is YNNKEL in the germline V gene (reference sequence). Between the trimmed V and J ends, which lost 5 bases and 5 bases, there was a span of 7 bases. The CDR3 has 11 amino acids. The CDR3 protein is CASSFRDEQYF. The CDR3 DNA reads TGTGCCAGCAGCTTCAGGGACGAGCAGTACTTC.

The chain is built from TRBV7-8 and TRBJ2-7, with D possibly TRBD1 on 6 matching bases. Germline-derived CDR1 and CDR2 are SGHVS and FQNEAQ. This CDR3 region has 14 residues. V gave up 4 bases and J gave up 7 bases, with 17 bases separating them. CDR3 in DNA: TGTGCCAGCAGCTCACGACAGGATTCCTGTGAGCAGTACTTC. It encodes CASSSRQDSCEQYF.

In its sample, this clonotype was seen many times. The CDR3 is CASSLSPPSTDTQYF. The DNA for the CDR3 is TGTGCCAGCAGTTTATCTCCTCCTAGCACAGATACGCAGTATTTT. J is TRBJ2-3 and V is TRBV27; no clear D gene. Between the trimmed V and J ends, which lost 0 bases and 0 bases, there was a span of 7 bases. Per germline, CDR1 MNHEY and CDR2 SMNVEV (reference sequence). The CDR3 length is 15 residues.

This clonotype appeared many times. The chain recombines TRBV12-3 or TRBV12-4 with TRBJ1-2; TRBD1 might be the D (5 bases). Trimming shortened V by 6 bases and J by 4 bases, and 12 bases separated the two germline ends. The CDR3 has 13 residues. The CDR3 is CASRPQGGYGYTF. CDR3 in DNA: TGTGCCAGCAGACCCCAGGGAGGCTATGGCTACACCTTC.

This clonotype has a handful of counts. J is TRBJ2-1 and V is TRBV20-1; maybe TRBD2 (6 bases). Between the trimmed V and J ends, which lost 0 bases and 8 bases, there was a span of 20 bases. CDR3 size: 16 residues. Germline V gene lookup returns CDR1 DFQATT and CDR2 SNEGSKA (reference sequence). The chain's CDR3 is CSARDPSVGGIHEQFF. In DNA, the CDR3 is TGCAGTGCTAGAGACCCGTCCGTCGGGGGAATCCATGAGCAGTTCTTC.

This clonotype appeared many times. CDR3 in amino acids: CASSPQGSRGYTF. The CDR3 nucleotides are TGCGCCAGCAGCCCACAGGGTTCTAGGGGCTACACCTTC. The chain combines TRBV5-1 with TRBJ1-2, with D maybe TRBD1 (6 bases). V shed 4 bases and J shed 8 bases, with 15 bases lying between them. The CDR3 totals 13 residues. Per the germline V gene, CDR1 is SGHRS and CDR2 is YFSETQ.

This clonotype was detected many times. CDR3 protein: CASSFPLGAGEETQYF. CDR3 DNA sequence: TGTGCCAGCAGTTTTCCCCTAGGCGCGGGGGAAGAGACCCAGTACTTC. The rearrangement uses TRBV12-3 or TRBV12-4 and TRBJ2-5; 7 bases align to TRBD2. CDR3 length: 16 residues. V lost 3 bases and J lost 3; bases outside the gene matches: 10.

The chain is built from TRBV4-1 and TRBJ1-2; 11 positions agree with TRBD1. Trimming at V came to 1 base and at J to 1 base, leaving 2 bases not matched to a gene. Germline lookup yields CDR1 MGHRA and CDR2 YSYEKL. The CDR3 extends over 16 amino acids. CDR3 DNA: TGCGCCAGCAGCCAAGGGACAGGGGGCCTTAACTATGGCTACACCTTC. Its translation is CASSQGTGGLNYGYTF.

This clonotype was detected many times. The V call is TRBV5-1, the J call TRBJ2-1; 11 positions match TRBD2. The J segment lost 5 bases and the V segment lost 0 bases, leaving 7 bases of the junction unmatched. The CDR3 totals 17 residues. Per the germline V gene, CDR1 is SGHRS and CDR2 is YFSETQ. The CDR3 DNA is TGCGCCAGCAGCTTGGAGCTAACTAGCGGGGGAAACAATGAGCAGTTCTTC. Protein: CASSLELTSGGNNEQFF.

This clonotype was counted ten times or more. The rearrangement uses TRBV2 and TRBJ2-1; perhaps TRBD1 as D (5 bases). The CDR3 sequence is 16 residues long. The V and J ends lost 0 bases and 4 bases respectively, with 13 bases between them. CDR1 is SNHLY and CDR2 is FYNNEI in the germline V gene. CDR3 nucleotide sequence: TGTGCCAGCAGTGAAGCCCGACAGTTGAGTTACAATGAGCAGTTCTTC. The encoded protein is CASSEARQLSYNEQFF.

This clonotype was found a few times. This rearrangement joins TRBV7-9 to TRBJ1-1, with 7 bases that match TRBD1. The length of the CDR3 is 14 residues. V lost 1 base, J lost 5 bases, and 4 bases stayed unmatched. CDR1 and CDR2 from the germline V gene are SEHNR and FQNEAQ (reference sequence). CDR3 sequence reads: CASSLDRGKTEAFF. The CDR3 coding sequence is TGTGCCAGCAGCTTAGACAGGGGAAAAACTGAAGCTTTCTTT.

This clonotype appeared a few times. This chain connects TRBV6-1 to TRBJ2-3; maybe TRBD1 (5 bases). The germline V gene encodes CDR1 MNHNS and CDR2 SASEGT. V dropped 7 bases and J dropped 4 bases, with 9 bases sitting between them. The CDR3 runs to 12 residues. The CDR3 here is CASTGAADTQYF. The CDR3 nucleotides read TGTGCCAGCACTGGGGCGGCAGATACGCAGTATTTT.

In this sample, this clonotype turned up a few times. Germline is not matched at one junction end, which may reflect a read error. The rearrangement links TRBV30 to TRBJ2-4; the D gene is possibly TRBD1 (6 bases). The length of the CDR3 is 17 residues. Germline V lookup: CDR1 GTSNPN, CDR2 SVGIG (reference sequence). CDR3 residues: CAWSVDRTALAKDIQYF. DNA of the CDR3: TGTGCCTGGAGTGTCGACCGGACAGCTCTAGCCAAAGACATTCAGTACTTC.

The table lists this clonotype with many counts. CDR3 sequence: CSASPSGGDTQYF. The CDR3 DNA follows: TGCAGTGCTTCGCCTAGCGGGGGAGATACGCAGTATTTT. The chain links TRBV20-1 to TRBJ2-3; the match to TRBD2 covers 10 bases. Per germline, CDR1 DFQATT and CDR2 SNEGSKA (reference sequence). V trimming: 5 bases; J trimming: 5 bases; junction bases outside the gene matches: 4. This CDR3 has 13 residues.

The chain recombines TRBV10-3 with TRBJ2-2, with 9 nucleotides matching TRBD2. V gave up 6 bases and J gave up 6 bases; unmatched junction bases: 5. The CDR3 length is 14 residues. Germline V gene lookup returns CDR1 ENHRY and CDR2 SYGVKD. Here the CDR3 reads CAISRGGVAGELFF. As DNA, the CDR3 is TGTGCCATCAGCCGCGGGGGGGTGGCCGGGGAGCTGTTTTTT.

The V gene is TRBV7-3, the J gene TRBJ1-2; 10 positions match TRBD1. J was trimmed by 0 bases and V by 6 bases; bases with no gene match: 13. The germline V gene encodes CDR1 SGHTA and CDR2 FQGTGA. CDR3 size: 18 residues. CDR3 sequence (DNA): TGTGCCAGCAGGCCCCATGGGACAGGGGTATTAGCTAACTATGGCTACACCTTC. Residues: CASRPHGTGVLANYGYTF.